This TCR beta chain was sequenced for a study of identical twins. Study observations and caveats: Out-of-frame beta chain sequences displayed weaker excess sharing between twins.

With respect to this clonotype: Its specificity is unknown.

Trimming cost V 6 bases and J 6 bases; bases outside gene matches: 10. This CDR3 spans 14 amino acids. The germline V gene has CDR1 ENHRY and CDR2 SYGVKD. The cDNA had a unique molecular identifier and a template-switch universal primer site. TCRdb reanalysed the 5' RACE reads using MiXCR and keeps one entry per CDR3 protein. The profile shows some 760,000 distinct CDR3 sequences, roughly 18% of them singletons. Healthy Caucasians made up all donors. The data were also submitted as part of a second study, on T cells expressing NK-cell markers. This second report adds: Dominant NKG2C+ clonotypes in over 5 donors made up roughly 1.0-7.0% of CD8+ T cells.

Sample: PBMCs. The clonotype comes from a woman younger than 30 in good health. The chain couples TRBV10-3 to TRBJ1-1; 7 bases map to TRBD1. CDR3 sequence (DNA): TGTGCCATCAGCCGGCTGACAGGGAAAGCTGAAGCTTTCTTT. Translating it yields CAISRLTGKAEAFF.